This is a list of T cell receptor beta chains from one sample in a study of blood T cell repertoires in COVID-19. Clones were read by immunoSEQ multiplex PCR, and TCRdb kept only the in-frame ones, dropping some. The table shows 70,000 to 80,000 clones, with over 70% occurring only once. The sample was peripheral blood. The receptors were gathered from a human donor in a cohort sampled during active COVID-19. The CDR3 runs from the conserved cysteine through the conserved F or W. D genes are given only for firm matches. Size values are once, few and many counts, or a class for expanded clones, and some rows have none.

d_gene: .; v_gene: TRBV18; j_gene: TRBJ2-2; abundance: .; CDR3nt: TGTGCCAGCTCACCCCTCGACAGTTCGAACACCGGGGAGCTGTTTTTT; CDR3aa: CASSPLDSSNTGELFF
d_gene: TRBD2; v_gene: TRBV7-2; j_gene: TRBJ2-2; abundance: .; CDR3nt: TGTGCCAGCAGCTTGGGACTAGCGGGAGCCACCGGGGAGCTGTTTTTT; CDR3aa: CASSLGLAGATGELFF
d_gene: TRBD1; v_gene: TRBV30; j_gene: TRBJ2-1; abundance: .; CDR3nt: TGTGCCTGGAGTTATGGGACAGGGGGCTTGAATGAGCAGTTCTTC; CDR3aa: CAWSYGTGGLNEQFF
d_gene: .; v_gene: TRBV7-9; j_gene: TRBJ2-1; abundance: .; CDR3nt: TGTGCCAGCAGCGTTCTTGGCCGCAATGAGCAGTTCTTC; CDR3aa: CASSVLGRNEQFF
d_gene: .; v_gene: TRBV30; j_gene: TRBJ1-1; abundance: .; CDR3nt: TGTGCCTGGAGTCAGGACAGTAACACTGAAGCTTTCTTT; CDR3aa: CAWSQDSNTEAFF
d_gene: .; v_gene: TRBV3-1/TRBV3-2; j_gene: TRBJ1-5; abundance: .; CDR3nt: TGTGCCAGCAGCCCTCTAGGACAGCCCCAGCATTTT; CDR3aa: CASSPLGQPQHF
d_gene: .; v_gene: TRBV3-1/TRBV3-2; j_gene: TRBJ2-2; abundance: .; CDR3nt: TGTGCCAGCAGCCATTCGTCGGAGGGAAACACCGGGGAGCTGTTTTTT; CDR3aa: CASSHSSEGNTGELFF
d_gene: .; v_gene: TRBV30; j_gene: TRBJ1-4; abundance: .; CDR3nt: TGTGCCTGGAGTGTAGGAGGGGGGGCAGGTGAAAAACTGTTTTTT; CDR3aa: CAWSVGGGAGEKLFF
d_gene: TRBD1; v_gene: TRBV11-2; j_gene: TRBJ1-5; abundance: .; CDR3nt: TGTGCCAGCAGCTTAGAAGCAGGGGGCGGTCAGCCCCAGCATTTT; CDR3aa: CASSLEAGGGQPQHF
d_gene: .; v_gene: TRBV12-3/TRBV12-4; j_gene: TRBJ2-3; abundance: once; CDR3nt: TGTGCCAGCAGCCTCACAGATACGCAGTATTTT; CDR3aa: CASSLTDTQYF
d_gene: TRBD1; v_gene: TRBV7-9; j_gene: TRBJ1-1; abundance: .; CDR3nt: TGTGCCAGCAGCGCGGACCAGGGGGCGCTCGCTGAAGCTTTCTTT; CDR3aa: CASSADQGALAEAFF
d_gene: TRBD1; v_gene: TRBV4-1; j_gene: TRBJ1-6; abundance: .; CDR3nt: TGCGCCAGCAGCCAAGGGCGATCGACAGGGAATTCACCCCTCCACTTT; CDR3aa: CASSQGRSTGNSPLHF
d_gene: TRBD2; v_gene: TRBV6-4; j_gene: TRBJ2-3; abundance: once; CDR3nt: TGTGCCAGCAGTCGGTCCAGCGGGATGGGCGCGGATACGCAGTATTTT; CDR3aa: CASSRSSGMGADTQYF
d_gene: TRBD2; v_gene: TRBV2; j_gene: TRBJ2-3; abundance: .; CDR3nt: TGTGCCAGCAGTGAAGAAAGCGGACTAGCGGCAGATACGCAGTATTTT; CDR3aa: CASSEESGLAADTQYF
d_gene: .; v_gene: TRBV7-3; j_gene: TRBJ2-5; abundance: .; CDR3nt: TGTGCCAGCAGCCTTCTGGGGAGGACCCTCCAAGAGACCCAGTACTTC; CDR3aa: CASSLLGRTLQETQYF
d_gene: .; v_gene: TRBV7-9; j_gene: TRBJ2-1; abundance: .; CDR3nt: TGTGCCAGCAGCTTGACGGACAACTACAATGAGCAGTTCTTC; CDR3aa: CASSLTDNYNEQFF
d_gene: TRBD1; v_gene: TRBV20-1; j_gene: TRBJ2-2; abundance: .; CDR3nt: TGCAGTGCTAGTCACAGGGGTGGGAACACCGGGGAGCTGTTTTTT; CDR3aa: CSASHRGGNTGELFF
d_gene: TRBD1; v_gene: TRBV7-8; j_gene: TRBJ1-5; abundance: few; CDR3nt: TGTGCCAGCAGCACAACGGGACAGGGAGTCCAGCCCCAGCATTTT; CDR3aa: CASSTTGQGVQPQHF
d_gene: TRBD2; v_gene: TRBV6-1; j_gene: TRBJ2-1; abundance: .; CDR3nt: TGTGCCAGCAGTGAAACCTTACTAGCGGGGGGTCTCAATGAGCAGTTCTTC; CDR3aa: CASSETLLAGGLNEQFF
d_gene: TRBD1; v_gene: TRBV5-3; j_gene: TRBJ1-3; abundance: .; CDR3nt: TGTGCCAGAAGCCCAGGGGCCGGGACAGGGGGCGAGTGGCGTTCTGGAAACACCATATATTTT; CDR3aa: CARSPGAGTGGEWRSGNTIYF
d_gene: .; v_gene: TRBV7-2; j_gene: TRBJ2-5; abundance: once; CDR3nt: TGTGCCAGCAGCTTAGCAGGGGCCAAGGAGACCCAGTACTTC; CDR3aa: CASSLAGAKETQYF
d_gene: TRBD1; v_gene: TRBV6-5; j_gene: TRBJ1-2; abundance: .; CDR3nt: TGTGCCAGCAGTTCGACAGGGAATGGCTACACCTTC; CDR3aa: CASSSTGNGYTF
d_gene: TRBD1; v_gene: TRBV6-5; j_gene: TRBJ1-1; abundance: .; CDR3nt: TGTGCCAGCAGTTACTCGGGACAGGGGGCGGAAGCTTTCTTT; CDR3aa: CASSYSGQGAEAFF
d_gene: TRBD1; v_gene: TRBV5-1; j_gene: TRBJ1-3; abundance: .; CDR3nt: TGCGCCAGCAGCCGAACTACAGGGGTGGGTGGAAACACCATATATTTT; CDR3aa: CASSRTTGVGGNTIYF
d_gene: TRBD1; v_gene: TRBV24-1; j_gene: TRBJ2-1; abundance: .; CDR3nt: TGTGCCACCAGTGACAGGGACAGAAAGTCCTACAATGAGCAGTTCTTC; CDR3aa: CATSDRDRKSYNEQFF
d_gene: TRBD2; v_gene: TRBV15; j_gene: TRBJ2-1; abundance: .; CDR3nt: TGTGCCACCCAAGGGGAGGGTTTCGATGAGCAGTTCTTC; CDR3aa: CATQGEGFDEQFF
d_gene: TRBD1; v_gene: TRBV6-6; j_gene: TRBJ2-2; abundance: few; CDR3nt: TGTGCCAGCACCCTGGGACAGGGAAATACCGGGGAGCTGTTTTTT; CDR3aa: CASTLGQGNTGELFF
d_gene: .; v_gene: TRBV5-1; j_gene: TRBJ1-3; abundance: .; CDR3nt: TGCGCCAGCAGCCCCAGGGTCTCTGGAAACACCATATATTTT; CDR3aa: CASSPRVSGNTIYF
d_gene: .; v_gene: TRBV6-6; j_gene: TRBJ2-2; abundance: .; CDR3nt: TGTGCCAGCAGTGCCGCCAGGGGAGGGACCGGGGAGCTGTTTTTT; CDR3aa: CASSAARGGTGELFF
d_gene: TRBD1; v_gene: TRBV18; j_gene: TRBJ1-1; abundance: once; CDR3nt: TGTGCCAGCTCTCCCCAGACAGGGGGCGACACTGAAGCTTTCTTT; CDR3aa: CASSPQTGGDTEAFF
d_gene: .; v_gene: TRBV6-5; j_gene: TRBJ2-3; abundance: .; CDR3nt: TGTGCCAGCACTCGCAGGAGCACAGATACGCAGTATTTT; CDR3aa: CASTRRSTDTQYF
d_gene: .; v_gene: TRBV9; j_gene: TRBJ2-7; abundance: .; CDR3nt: TGTGCCAGCAGCGTAGGCGTCGGGGGGCGATACGAGCAGTACTTC; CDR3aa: CASSVGVGGRYEQYF
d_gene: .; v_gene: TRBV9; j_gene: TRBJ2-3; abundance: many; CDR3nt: TGTGCCAGCACTACGGGAGTAGGGGATACGCAGTATTTT; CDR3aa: CASTTGVGDTQYF
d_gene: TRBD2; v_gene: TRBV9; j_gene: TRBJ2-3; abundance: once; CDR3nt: TGTGCCAGCAGCGTAGGGGGACTAGTGACAGATACGCAGTATTTT; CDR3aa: CASSVGGLVTDTQYF
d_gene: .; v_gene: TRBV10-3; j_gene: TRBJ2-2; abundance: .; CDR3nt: TGTGCCATCAGTGGGGGCGACAGTAGATCCGGGGAGCTGTTTTTT; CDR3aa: CAISGGDSRSGELFF
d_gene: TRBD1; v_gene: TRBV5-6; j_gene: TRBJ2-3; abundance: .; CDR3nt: TGTGCCAGCAGCCTAAGGACAGGGGGCACAGATACGCAGTATTTT; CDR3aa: CASSLRTGGTDTQYF
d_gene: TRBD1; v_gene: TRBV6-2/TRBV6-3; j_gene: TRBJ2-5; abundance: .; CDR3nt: TGTGCCAGCACCCCCATCGGACAGGGAGATAAAGAGACCCAGTACTTC; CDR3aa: CASTPIGQGDKETQYF
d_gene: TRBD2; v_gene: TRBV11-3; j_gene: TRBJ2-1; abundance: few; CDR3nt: TGTGCCAGCAGAATAGCGGGTTACAATGAGCAGTTCTTC; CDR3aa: CASRIAGYNEQFF
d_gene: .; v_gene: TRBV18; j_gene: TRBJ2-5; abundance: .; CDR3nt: TGTGCCAGCTCACCGGGGCAGGGGGGAGAGACCCAGTACTTC; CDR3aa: CASSPGQGGETQYF
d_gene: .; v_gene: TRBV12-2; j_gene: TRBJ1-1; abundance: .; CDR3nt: TGTGCAAGTCGCTTCACCCCGGACACTGAAGCTTTCTTT; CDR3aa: CASRFTPDTEAFF
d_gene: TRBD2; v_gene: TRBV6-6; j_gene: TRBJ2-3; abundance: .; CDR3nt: TGTGCCAGCAGTCCGACCCTAGCGGGGGGTACGCAGTATTTT; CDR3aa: CASSPTLAGGTQYF
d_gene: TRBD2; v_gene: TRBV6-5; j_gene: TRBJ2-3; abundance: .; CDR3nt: TGTGCCAGCCGGGGCCCTAGCGGAAGCACAGATACGCAGTATTTT; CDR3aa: CASRGPSGSTDTQYF
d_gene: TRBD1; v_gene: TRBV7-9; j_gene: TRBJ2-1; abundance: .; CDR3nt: TGTGCCAGCAGTTTACGACAGGGGGTGGGGGATGAGCAGTTCTTC; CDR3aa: CASSLRQGVGDEQFF
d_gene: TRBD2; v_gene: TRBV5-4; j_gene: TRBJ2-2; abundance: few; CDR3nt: TGTGCCAGCAGCGGAGGACTAGCGGTGAACACCGGGGAGCTGTTTTTT; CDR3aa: CASSGGLAVNTGELFF
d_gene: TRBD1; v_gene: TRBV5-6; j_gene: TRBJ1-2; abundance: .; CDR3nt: TGTGCCAGCAGCTTGGTACAGGGGGAAGGCTACACCTTC; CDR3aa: CASSLVQGEGYTF
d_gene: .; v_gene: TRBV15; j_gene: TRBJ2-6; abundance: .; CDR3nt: TGTGCCACCAGCAGAGATACCGGTGGGGCCAACGTCCTGACTTTC; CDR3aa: CATSRDTGGANVLTF
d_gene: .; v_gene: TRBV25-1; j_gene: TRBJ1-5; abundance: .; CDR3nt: TGTGCCAGCTCATCCCGTCGAGACATGGCCCAGCATTTT; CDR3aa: CASSSRRDMAQHF
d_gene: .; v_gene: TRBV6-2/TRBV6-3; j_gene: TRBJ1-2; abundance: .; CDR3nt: TGTGCCAGCAGTCGGAGCTCCGGCTACACCTTC; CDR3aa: CASSRSSGYTF
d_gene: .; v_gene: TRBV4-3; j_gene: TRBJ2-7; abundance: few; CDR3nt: TGCGCCAGCAGCCAAGTAGCGGACTACTCCTACGAGCAGTACTTC; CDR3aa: CASSQVADYSYEQYF
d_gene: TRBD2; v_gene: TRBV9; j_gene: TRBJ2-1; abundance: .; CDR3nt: TGTGCCAGCAGCGCCAGCGGGAACTCCTACAATGAGCAGTTCTTC; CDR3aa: CASSASGNSYNEQFF
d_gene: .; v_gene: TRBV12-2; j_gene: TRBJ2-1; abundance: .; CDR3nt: TGTGCAAGTCGCTTAGCCCGGGGAGGAGCGGGAGGGCCCCGGAATGAGCAGTTCTTC; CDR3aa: CASRLARGGAGGPRNEQFF
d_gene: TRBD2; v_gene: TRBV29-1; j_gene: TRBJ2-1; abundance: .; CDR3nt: TGCAGCGTTGCCCTAGCGGGTGAGCAGTTCTTC; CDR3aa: CSVALAGEQFF
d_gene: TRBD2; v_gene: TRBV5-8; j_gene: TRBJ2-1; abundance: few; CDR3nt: TGTGCCAGCAGCTTGGTAGCGGGGAACAATGAGCAGTTCTTC; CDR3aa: CASSLVAGNNEQFF
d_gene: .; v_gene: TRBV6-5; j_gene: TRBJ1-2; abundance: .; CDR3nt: TGTGCCAGCACCCAAAAAATAGGGGCCCCCTATGGCTACACCTTC; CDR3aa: CASTQKIGAPYGYTF
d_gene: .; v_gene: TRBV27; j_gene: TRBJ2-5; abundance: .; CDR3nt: TGTGCCAGCAGCCGGCAAGCGGACTCCCAAGAGACCCAGTACTTC; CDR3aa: CASSRQADSQETQYF
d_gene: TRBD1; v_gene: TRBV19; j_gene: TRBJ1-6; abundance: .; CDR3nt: TGTGCCAGTAGTATTGGGGGACAGTATAATTCACCCCTCCACTTT; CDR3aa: CASSIGGQYNSPLHF
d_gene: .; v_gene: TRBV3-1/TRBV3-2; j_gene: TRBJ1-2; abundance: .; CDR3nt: TGTGCCAGCAGCCCGTTCGCCGGAGGCTCAAACTATGGCTACACCTTC; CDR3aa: CASSPFAGGSNYGYTF